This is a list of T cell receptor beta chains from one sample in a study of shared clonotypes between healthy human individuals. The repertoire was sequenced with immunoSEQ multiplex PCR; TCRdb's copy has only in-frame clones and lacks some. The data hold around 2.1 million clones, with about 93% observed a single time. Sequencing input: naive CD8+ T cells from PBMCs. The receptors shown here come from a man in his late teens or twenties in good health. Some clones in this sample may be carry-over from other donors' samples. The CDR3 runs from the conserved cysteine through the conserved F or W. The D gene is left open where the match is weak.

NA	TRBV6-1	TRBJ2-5	TGTGCCAGCAGCGGGGACGGTAAACAGGAGACCCAGTACTTC	CASSGDGKQETQYF
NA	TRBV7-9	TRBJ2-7	TGTGCCAGCAGCCCAGGATACGAGCAGTACTTC	CASSPGYEQYF
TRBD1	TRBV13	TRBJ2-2	TGTGCCAGCAGCACGGGGACAGCGAACACCGGGGAGCTGTTTTTT	CASSTGTANTGELFF
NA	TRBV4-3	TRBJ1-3	TGCGCCAGCAGCCCGATGTCAGGGAATGGAAACACCATATATTTT	CASSPMSGNGNTIYF
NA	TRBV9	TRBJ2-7	TGTGCCAGCAGCGTCTTCTCTCAGAATTACGAGCAGTACTTC	CASSVFSQNYEQYF
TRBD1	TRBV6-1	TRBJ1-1	TGTGCCAGCGTACAGGGGTGGACTGAAGCTTTCTTT	CASVQGWTEAFF
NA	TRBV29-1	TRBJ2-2	TGCAGCGTTACAGGTCTAAGACCCGGGGAGCTGTTTTTT	CSVTGLRPGELFF
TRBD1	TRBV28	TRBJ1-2	TGTGCCAGCAGTATCAACACAGGGGGCCTCTATGGCTACACCTTC	CASSINTGGLYGYTF
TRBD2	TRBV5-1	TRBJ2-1	TGCGCCAGCAGCCCGTCACTAGCGGGAAGTTTCAATGAGCAGTTCTTC	CASSPSLAGSFNEQFF
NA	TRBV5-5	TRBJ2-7	TGTGCCAGCAGCCCCTGGGGGGAAGCCTACGAGCAGTACTTC	CASSPWGEAYEQYF
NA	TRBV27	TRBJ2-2	TGTGCCAGCAGTTTAGGGGAGACGAACACCGGGGAGCTGTTTTTT	CASSLGETNTGELFF
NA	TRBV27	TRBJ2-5	TGTGCCAGCAGTTTAACCAGGCGTGGGGAGACCCAGTACTTC	CASSLTRRGETQYF
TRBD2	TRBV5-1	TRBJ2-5	TGCGCCAGCAGCTTGGTCCCGGGACTAGCGGGACAAGAGACCCAGTACTTC	CASSLVPGLAGQETQYF
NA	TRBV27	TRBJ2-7	TGTGCCAGCAGTTTAAGACTACAAGGCGAGCAGTACTTC	CASSLRLQGEQYF
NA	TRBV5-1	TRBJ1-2	TGCGCCAGCAGCTTTGGCGGGAACTATGGCTACACCTTC	CASSFGGNYGYTF
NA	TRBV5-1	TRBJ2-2	TGCGCCAGCAGCTTGGCGTTTGGCAGAGACACCGGGGAGCTGTTTTTT	CASSLAFGRDTGELFF
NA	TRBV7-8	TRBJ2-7	TGTGCCAGCAGCTTAGTTCGCCTAGCGCTCCCCTACGAGCAGTACTTC	CASSLVRLALPYEQYF
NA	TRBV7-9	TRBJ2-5	TGTGCCAGCAGCATAACTCCTGGCGCTCCACAAGAGACCCAGTACTTC	CASSITPGAPQETQYF
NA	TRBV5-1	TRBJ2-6	TGCGCCAGCAGCGGGCCAGGGACCTCTGGGGCCAACGTCCTGACTTTC	CASSGPGTSGANVLTF
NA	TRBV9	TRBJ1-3	TGTGCCAGCAGCCCCCCGGGCGATGGAAACACCATATATTTT	CASSPPGDGNTIYF
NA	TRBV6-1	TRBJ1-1	TGTGCCAGCAGTGCTTCCCCACGGGTCGTCTACACTGAAGCTTTCTTT	CASSASPRVVYTEAFF
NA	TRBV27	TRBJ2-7	TGTGCCAGCAGTTTAAGGGCGGCGTCCCCGGTCTCCTACGAGCAGTACTTC	CASSLRAASPVSYEQYF